The 32 T cell receptor beta chains presented below share a single source sample, sequenced in a study of T cell repertoires in cytomegalovirus infection. These TCRs' antigens remain unknown. TCRdb redid the calling of the reads with MiXCR, one entry per CDR3 protein. In the table there are some 900,000 distinct CDR3 sequences, approximately 29% of which are singletons. Sequences were derived from cultured CD8+ T cells from PBMCs, sampled from culture after CMV antigen stimulation. These receptors all come from a human donor in good health (CMV status not recorded). Some clones in this sample may be carry-over from other donors' samples.

The genes are TRBV7-9 and TRBJ1-2, with 7 bases that match TRBD1. V was clipped by 2 bases and J by 2 bases; unmatched bases: 5. CDR3 length: 15 residues. CDR1 and CDR2 from the germline V gene are SEHNR and FQNEAQ (reference sequence). The CDR3 here is CASSLLGGENYGYTF. CDR3 DNA: TGTGCCAGCAGCTTATTAGGGGGCGAGAACTATGGCTACACCTTC. The whole variable domain, remainder taken from reference TRBV7-9 and TRBJ1-2, is DTGVSQNPRHKITKRGQNVTFRCDPISEHNRLYWYRQTLGQGPEFLTYFQNEAQLEKSRLLSDRFSAERPKGSFSTLEIQRTEQGDSAMYLCASSLLGGENYGYTFGSGTRLTVV.

The rearrangement joins TRBV10-3 to TRBJ2-3; 13 nucleotides match TRBD2. The CDR3 contains 15 residues. The germline V gene has CDR1 ENHRY and CDR2 SYGVKD. The V segment lost 7 bases and the J segment 2 bases; nucleotides outside the gene matches: 3. CDR3 nucleotides: TGTGCCATCACCGGACTAGCGGGAGACACAGATACGCAGTATTTT. This encodes CAITGLAGDTDTQYF.

This clonotype appeared a few times. The rearrangement uses TRBV27 and TRBJ2-1; 8 bases agree with TRBD1. This CDR3 spans 17 amino acids. CDR1 is MNHEY, CDR2 SMNVEV, per germline (reference sequence). V shed 4 bases and J 1 base; nucleotides not matched to a gene: 9. The CDR3 region is CASSSDDRDRSYNEQFF. CDR3 coding DNA: TGTGCCAGCAGTTCAGACGACCGGGACAGGTCCTACAATGAGCAGTTCTTC.

Turning to this clonotype: No conserved phenylalanine or tryptophan ends this CDR3, so it is likely a read error. In DNA, the CDR3 is TGTGCCAGTAGTGGAGAGCGGGGGTGGAACACCGGGGAGCTGTTTCTT. Its protein is CASSGERGWNTGELFL. The V and J genes are TRBV19 and TRBJ2-2, with 8 positions matching TRBD2. From germline, CDR1 is LNHDA and CDR2 SQIVND (reference sequence). V dropped 5 bases and J dropped 1; count of bases not matched to a gene: 6. CDR3 length: 16 amino acids.

The chain employs TRBV4-1 and TRBJ1-1, with 7 bases fitting TRBD1. CDR1 MGHRA and CDR2 YSYEKL come from the germline V gene. The J segment lost 0 bases and the V segment lost 4 bases, leaving 11 bases of the junction unmatched. The CDR3 sequence is 17 residues long. CDR3 protein: CASSLGGTASMNTEAFF. DNA for the CDR3: TGCGCCAGCAGCCTCGGCGGGACAGCAAGCATGAACACTGAAGCTTTCTTT.

This clonotype has a single count. The genes are TRBV7-9 and TRBJ2-1; D unresolved. V was trimmed by 0 bases and J by 3 bases, leaving 12 bases between them. The germline V gene encodes CDR1 SEHNR and CDR2 FQNEAQ (reference sequence). This CDR3 spans 16 amino acids. The chain's CDR3 is CASSLASGPNYNEQFF. CDR3 coding DNA: TGTGCCAGCAGCTTAGCAAGTGGGCCGAACTACAATGAGCAGTTCTTC.

V gene TRBV10-3 combines with J gene TRBJ1-5, with 7 bases aligning to TRBD1. Losses at the gene ends were 5 bases for V and 3 bases for J; bases not matched to a gene: 7. The CDR3 sequence is 15 residues long. Germline assignment: CDR1 ENHRY and CDR2 SYGVKD. The CDR3 nucleotides read TGTGCCATCAGTAGAACAGGGGAGGCCAATCAGCCCCAGCATTTT. As protein: CAISRTGEANQPQHF.

This clonotype has just a few counts. The chain has TRBV5-1 and TRBJ2-7; maybe TRBD1 (7 bases). CDR1 is SGHRS, CDR2 YFSETQ, per germline. The CDR3 totals 15 residues. Trimming stripped 4 bases from V and 0 bases from J, with 14 bases between. The CDR3 loop reads CASSPPGGLSYEQYF. The DNA for the CDR3 is TGCGCCAGCAGCCCTCCAGGGGGACTCTCCTACGAGCAGTACTTC.

Concerning this clonotype itself: A read error may be the cause here, since a much bigger clone is one base away. V gene TRBV7-2 combines with J gene TRBJ2-3, with D possibly called TRBD1 or TRBD2 (5 bases each). The length of the CDR3 is 16 residues. Germline loops: CDR1 SGHTA, CDR2 FQGNSA. CDR3 sequence (DNA): TGTGTCAGCAGCCCCTTAAGGGGCGGGAGCACAGATACGCAGTATTTT. This gives the protein CVSSPLRGGSTDTQYF.

V gene TRBV7-9 combines with J gene TRBJ2-1; D possibly matches TRBD1 or TRBD2 (6 bases each). The CDR3 consists of 15 residues. With 5 bases removed from V and 4 bases from J, the gap between germline ends came to 15 bases. Germline assignment: CDR1 SEHNR and CDR2 FQNEAQ (reference sequence). CDR3: CASSAPGGSYNEQFF. DNA of the CDR3: TGTGCCAGCAGCGCCCCCGGGGGCTCTTACAATGAGCAGTTCTTC. The full variable domain, rest sourced from reference TRBV7-9 and TRBJ2-1, is DTGVSQNPRHKITKRGQNVTFRCDPISEHNRLYWYRQTLGQGPEFLTYFQNEAQLEKSRLLSDRFSAERPKGSFSTLEIQRTEQGDSAMYLCASSAPGGSYNEQFFGPGTRLTVL.

This chain uses TRBV5-8 with TRBJ1-5, with D possibly matching TRBD1 (6 bases). V shed 5 bases and J shed 10 bases, with 19 bases lying between them. The CDR3 is 14 amino acids. Germline assignment: CDR1 SGHTS and CDR2 YDEGEE. The CDR3 loop reads CASRLDRHQEPQHF. Here the CDR3 DNA reads TGTGCCAGCAGACTTGACAGGCATCAGGAACCCCAGCATTTT.

This clonotype was seen many times. The chain is built from TRBV7-8 and TRBJ2-1; D is tentatively TRBD1 or TRBD2 (5 bases each). Germline V CDR1 and CDR2: SGHVS, FQNEAQ. The CDR3 is 16 residues long. V gave up 5 bases and J gave up 0 bases, with 14 bases separating them. CDR3 region: CASSTPGPLSYNEQFF. The CDR3 coding sequence is TGTGCCAGCAGCACACCGGGACCCCTCTCCTACAATGAGCAGTTCTTC.

The V and J genes are TRBV20-1 and TRBJ1-2; unclear D gene. CDR3 length: 13 residues. The V gene lost 2 bases and the J gene lost 1 base, with 8 bases spanning the gap. CDR1 DFQATT and CDR2 SNEGSKA come from the germline V gene (reference sequence). Here the CDR3 reads CSARLTDNYGYTF. The CDR3 DNA sequence: TGCAGTGCTAGACTCACAGATAACTATGGCTACACCTTC.

This clonotype was counted many times. The V call is TRBV11-2, the J call TRBJ2-7; no definite D call. V was shortened by 1 base and J by 2 bases, with 0 bases between the two germline ends. Germline values: CDR1 SGHAT, CDR2 FQNNGV. This CDR3 spans 11 amino acids. The DNA of the CDR3 is TGTGCCAGCAGCTTAGCCTACGAGCAGTACGTC. Translated: CASSLAYEQYV.

A remark on this clonotype: The junction shows a germline mismatch at one end, possibly a read error. The chain links TRBV7-9 to TRBJ2-1; 9 bases match TRBD2. The germline V gene encodes CDR1 SEHNR and CDR2 FQNEAQ (reference sequence). The CDR3 loop spans 16 amino acids. This CDR3 reads CVSSTTWRGGVDEQFF. In DNA, the CDR3 is TGTGTCAGCAGCACGACTTGGCGGGGGGGCGTTGATGAGCAGTTCTTC.

The CDR3 is CASSQPWSGNTIYF. In DNA, the CDR3 is TGTGCCAGCAGCCAGCCTTGGTCTGGAAACACCATATATTTT. The rearrangement joins TRBV14 to TRBJ1-3, with D unclear. The CDR3 contains 14 residues. Trimming removed 3 bases from V and 1 base from J, with 7 bases in between. CDR1 and CDR2 from the germline V gene are SGHDN and FVKESK.

This clonotype has at least ten counts. This chain joins TRBV7-9 and TRBJ1-4; 9 positions match TRBD1. Trimming took 4 bases from V and 8 from J; bases not matched to a gene: 11. The CDR3 covers 16 residues. Germline V gene lookup returns CDR1 SEHNR and CDR2 FQNEAQ (reference sequence). CDR3 DNA sequence: TGTGCCAGCAGCTCAAAAAGGGACAGGGAAAGAGAAAAACTGTTTTTT. Amino acid sequence: CASSSKRDREREKLFF.

This chain uses TRBV28 with TRBJ2-3; D may be TRBD1 or TRBD2 (5 bases each). This CDR3 has 15 residues. The ends were cut back, 8 bases at V and 0 bases at J, with 15 bases in the middle. The germline gives CDR1 MDHEN, CDR2 SYDVKM. CDR3 sequence: CASLLGTTSTDTQYF. In DNA, the CDR3 is TGTGCCAGCCTGCTCGGGACGACTAGCACAGATACGCAGTATTTT.

This clonotype was counted a few times. CDR3 amino acids: CASNSGQYRYTF. The CDR3 coding sequence is TGTGCCAGCAACTCCGGACAGTATCGCTACACCTTC. This chain connects TRBV6-6 to TRBJ1-2, with D perhaps TRBD1 (6 bases). CDR3 length: 12 amino acids. The V end lost 7 bases, the J end lost 9 bases, and 15 bases lay between the germline ends. The germline V gene has CDR1 MNHNY and CDR2 SVGAGI (reference sequence).

This clonotype was counted only a few times. The CDR3 DNA is TGCGCCAGCAGCCAAGAGGCAGTTCCCTACGAGCAGTACTTC. The encoded protein is CASSQEAVPYEQYF. This chain uses TRBV4-1 with TRBJ2-7, with D uncertain. V was clipped by 0 bases and J by 2 bases, with 8 bases between them. This CDR3 spans 14 amino acids. Looked up from germline, CDR1 is MGHRA and CDR2 is YSYEKL.

This clonotype was counted only a few times. The rearrangement links TRBV20-1 to TRBJ1-5; no definite D call. The CDR3 extends over 15 amino acids. V was cut by 0 bases and J by 7 bases, with 16 bases left in between. The germline CDR1 and CDR2 sequences are DFQATT and SNEGSKA (reference sequence). The CDR3 loop reads CSARDIDYPGQPQHF. CDR3 DNA: TGCAGTGCTAGAGATATAGACTATCCAGGCCAGCCCCAGCATTTT.

This clonotype was seen a few times. The chain employs TRBV19 and TRBJ1-2, with TRBD1 as a possible D gene (5 bases). From germline, CDR1 is LNHDA and CDR2 SQIVND (reference sequence). The V end was cut by 3 bases, the J end by 2 bases, with 16 bases between. The CDR3 is 16 residues long. Written as DNA, the CDR3 is TGTGCCAGTAGTATTTCCAGTTTACGACAGAACTATGGCTACACCTTC. It specifies CASSISSLRQNYGYTF.

The rearrangement joins TRBV27 to TRBJ2-1; no clear D gene. From germline, CDR1 is MNHEY and CDR2 SMNVEV (reference sequence). The ends were cut back, 5 bases at V and 0 bases at J, with 17 bases in the middle. The CDR3 contains 17 residues. The chain's CDR3 is CASSPTLTGSSYNEQFF. The CDR3 DNA is TGTGCCAGCAGTCCAACACTGACGGGTAGCTCCTACAATGAGCAGTTCTTC.

This clonotype has only one observation. This chain uses TRBV6-5 with TRBJ2-7; D may be TRBD1 (6 bases). The CDR3 length is 13 residues. With 5 bases removed from V and 6 bases from J, the gap between germline ends came to 14 bases. Germline CDR1 is MNHEY and CDR2 is SVGAGI. The CDR3 loop is CASSTTGFGEQYV. The CDR3 nucleotides are TGTGCCAGCAGTACCACAGGGTTTGGCGAGCAGTACGTC.

This chain links TRBV6-2 or TRBV6-3 with TRBJ1-1; 7 bases match TRBD1. This CDR3 has 12 amino acids. J gave up 7 bases and V 8 bases, and 7 bases lay outside the gene matches. Germline assignment: CDR1 MNHEY and CDR2 SVGEGT. The CDR3, as DNA: TGTGCCAGCGGTTTGGGACAGTATGAAGCTTTCTTT. Amino acid sequence: CASGLGQYEAFF.

This chain connects TRBV11-3 to TRBJ2-1; 10 nucleotides line up with TRBD2. Trimming at V came to 0 bases and at J to 1 base, leaving 6 bases not matched to a gene. The germline V gene has CDR1 SGHNT and CDR2 YENEEA. The CDR3 covers 18 residues. The CDR3 loop reads CASSLDNPSGGSYNEQFF. CDR3 bases: TGTGCCAGCAGCTTAGATAACCCTAGCGGGGGTTCCTACAATGAGCAGTTCTTC. Together with reference TRBV11-3 and TRBJ2-1, the CDR3 gives the full variable domain: EAGVVQSPRYKIIEKKQPVAFWCNPISGHNTLYWYLQNLGQGPELLIRYENEEAVDDSQLPKDRFSAERLKGVDSTLKIQPAELGDSAVYLCASSLDNPSGGSYNEQFFGPGTRLTVL.

The chain uses TRBV27 and TRBJ2-1, with 7 bases that match TRBD1. Germline trimming cut 5 bases from V and 0 bases from J; bases unmatched to any gene: 4. Germline V lookup: CDR1 MNHEY, CDR2 SMNVEV (reference sequence). This CDR3 spans 15 amino acids. The CDR3 here is CASSPGQTSYNEQFF. As DNA, the CDR3 is TGTGCCAGCAGTCCGGGACAGACCTCCTACAATGAGCAGTTCTTC.

This rearrangement joins TRBV4-1 to TRBJ2-2; D possibly corresponds to TRBD1 (5 bases). Trimming cost V 0 bases and J 4 bases, with 15 bases left between them. The CDR3 runs 17 residues. CDR1 and CDR2 from the germline V gene are MGHRA and YSYEKL. The CDR3 DNA reads as TGCGCCAGCAGCCAAGACGCCGTGGGGCTTGGCACCGGGGAGCTGTTTTTT. Amino acids: CASSQDAVGLGTGELFF.

The gene calls are TRBV19 and TRBJ1-5, with 7 positions matching TRBD1. There are 16 residues in the CDR3. Germline V lookup: CDR1 LNHDA, CDR2 SQIVND (reference sequence). The V and J ends lost 6 bases and 0 bases, in that order; junction bases with no gene match: 8. The CDR3 region has the DNA TGTGCCAGTAGCCCCCGGGACAGAAGTAGCAATCAGCCCCAGCATTTT. Translation: CASSPRDRSSNQPQHF.

The V call is TRBV5-1, the J call TRBJ2-5; D is possibly TRBD2 (5 bases). The CDR3 contains 16 residues. Germline CDR1 and CDR2: SGHRS and YFSETQ. Between the trimmed V and J ends, which lost 0 bases and 0 bases, there was a span of 12 bases. The CDR3 sequence is CASSLVVGGYQETQYF. The CDR3 DNA sequence: TGCGCCAGCAGCTTGGTGGTCGGAGGATACCAAGAGACCCAGTACTTC.

This clonotype appeared many times. The chain links TRBV7-9 to TRBJ2-7, with 7 positions matching TRBD1. Germline lookup yields CDR1 SEHNR and CDR2 FQNEAQ (reference sequence). The CDR3 extends over 15 amino acids. V lost 5 bases to trimming and J lost 2 bases; unmatched junction nucleotides: 9. For the CDR3, the DNA is TGTGCCAGCAGCCATACCCTGGGACAGACCTACGAGCAGTACTTC. Translated, it gives CASSHTLGQTYEQYF. The full variable domain, in which reference TRBV7-9 and TRBJ2-7 provide the parts outside the CDR3, is DTGVSQNPRHKITKRGQNVTFRCDPISEHNRLYWYRQTLGQGPEFLTYFQNEAQLEKSRLLSDRFSAERPKGSFSTLEIQRTEQGDSAMYLCASSHTLGQTYEQYFGPGTRLTVT.

The CDR3 spells CASSLLGLNTEAFF. CDR3 nucleotide sequence: TGCGCCAGCAGCTTGCTAGGTTTGAACACTGAAGCTTTCTTT. The V gene is TRBV5-1, the J gene TRBJ1-1; no clear D. V was clipped by 1 base and J by 0 bases, with 7 bases between them. This CDR3 comprises 14 residues. The germline gives CDR1 SGHRS, CDR2 YFSETQ.